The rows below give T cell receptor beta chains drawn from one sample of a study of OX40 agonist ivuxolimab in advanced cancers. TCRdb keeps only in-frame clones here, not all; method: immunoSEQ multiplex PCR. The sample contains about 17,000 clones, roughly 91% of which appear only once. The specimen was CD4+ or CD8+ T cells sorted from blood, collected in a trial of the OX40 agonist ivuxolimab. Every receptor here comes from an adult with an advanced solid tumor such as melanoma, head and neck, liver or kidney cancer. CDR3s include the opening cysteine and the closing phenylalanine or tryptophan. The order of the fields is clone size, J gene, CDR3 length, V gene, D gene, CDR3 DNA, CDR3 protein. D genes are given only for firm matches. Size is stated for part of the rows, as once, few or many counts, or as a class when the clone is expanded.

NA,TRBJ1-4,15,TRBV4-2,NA,TGTGCCAGCAGCCAAGATATCGGGACCCCCGAAAAACTGTTTTTT,CASSQDIGTPEKLFF
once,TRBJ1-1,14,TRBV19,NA,TGTGCCAGTAGTCTGGGGGCCTCGGTTACTGAAGCTTTCTTT,CASSLGASVTEAFF
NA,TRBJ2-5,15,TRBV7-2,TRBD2,TGTGCCAGCAGCTTAGGAGCGGGGGGACAAGAGACCCAGTACTTC,CASSLGAGGQETQYF
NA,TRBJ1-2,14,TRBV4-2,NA,TGTGCCAGCAGCCAAGTTGGCAGTCACTATGGCTACACCTTC,CASSQVGSHYGYTF
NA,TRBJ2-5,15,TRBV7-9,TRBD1,TGTGCCAGCAGCCCGAGGGGGCGGCTACAAGAGACCCAGTACTTC,CASSPRGRLQETQYF
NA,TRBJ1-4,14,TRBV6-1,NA,TGTGCCAGCAGTGCTGGCCAGGGTAATGAAAAACTGTTTTTT,CASSAGQGNEKLFF
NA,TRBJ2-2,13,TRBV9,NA,TGTGCCAGCAGCCTGGGAGGGGGCGGGGAGCTGTTTTTT,CASSLGGGGELFF
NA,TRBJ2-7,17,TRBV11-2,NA,TGTGCCAGCAGCTTGGCAGGGGAGGGGATAGGGGCATACGAGCAGTACTTC,CASSLAGEGIGAYEQYF
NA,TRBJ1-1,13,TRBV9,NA,TGTGCCAGCAGCGCCCGGGTGAACACTGAAGCTTTCTTT,CASSARVNTEAFF
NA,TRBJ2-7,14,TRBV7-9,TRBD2,TGTGCCAGCAGCTTCAGCGGGGTTAGCGTCGAGCAGTACTTC,CASSFSGVSVEQYF
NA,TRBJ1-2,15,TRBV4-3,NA,TGCGCCAGCAGCCAAGATCCAGTAGGGACCTATGGCTACACCTTC,CASSQDPVGTYGYTF
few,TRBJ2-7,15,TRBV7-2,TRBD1,TGTGCCAGCAGCCCCCGGACAGGGGACCGCTACGAGCAGTACTTC,CASSPRTGDRYEQYF
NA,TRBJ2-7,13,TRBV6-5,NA,TGTGCCAGCAACTCAGGGGAATCCTACGAGCAGTACTTC,CASNSGESYEQYF
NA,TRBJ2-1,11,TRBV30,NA,TGTGCCTGGAGTCAAGGCAATGAGCAGTTCTTC,CAWSQGNEQFF
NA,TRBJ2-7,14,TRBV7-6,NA,TGTGCCAGCAGCTTAGGGCCTAGCGTCTACGAGCAGTACTTC,CASSLGPSVYEQYF
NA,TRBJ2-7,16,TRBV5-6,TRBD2,TGTGCCAGCAGCTTCTCTCTAACTAGCGGGAGGGTAGAGCAGTACTTC,CASSFSLTSGRVEQYF
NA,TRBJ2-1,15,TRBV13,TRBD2,TGTGCCAGCAGCTTAAGCGGGAGCTCCTACAATGAGCAGTTCTTC,CASSLSGSSYNEQFF
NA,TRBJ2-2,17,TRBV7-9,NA,TGTGCCAGCAGCTTAGTCGGCGCGGGACTTTTCACCGGGGAGCTGTTTTTT,CASSLVGAGLFTGELFF
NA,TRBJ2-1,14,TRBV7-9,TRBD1,TGTGCCAGCAGCTTCCAGGGGGCCTACAATGAGCAGTTCTTC,CASSFQGAYNEQFF
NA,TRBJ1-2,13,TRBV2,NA,TGTGCCAGCATGGGAGGGATGGGGTATGGCTACACCTTC,CASMGGMGYGYTF
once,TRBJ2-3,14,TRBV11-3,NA,TGTGCCAGCAGCTTAAAGGGGAGCACAGATACGCAGTATTTT,CASSLKGSTDTQYF
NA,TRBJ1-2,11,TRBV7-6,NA,TGTGCCAGCAGCCCAGGGATCGCCTACACCTTC,CASSPGIAYTF
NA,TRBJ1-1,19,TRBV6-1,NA,TGTGCCAGCAGTGAAAAGAAGGGGGGGTCCTCCCGATTGAACACTGAAGCTTTCTTT,CASSEKKGGSSRLNTEAFF
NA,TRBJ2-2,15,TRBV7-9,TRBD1,TGTGCCAGCAGCCAAACAGGGGGGAACACCGGGGAGCTGTTTTTT,CASSQTGGNTGELFF
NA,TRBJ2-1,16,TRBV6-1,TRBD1,TGTGCCAGCAGTGCTGTACAGGGGGCTTCAAGGGATGAGCAGTTCTTC,CASSAVQGASRDEQFF
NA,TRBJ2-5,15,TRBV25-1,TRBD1,TGTGCCAGCAGTAAGTCAGGGGGCGTGAAGGAGACCCAGTACTTC,CASSKSGGVKETQYF
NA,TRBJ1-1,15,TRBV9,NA,TGTGCCAGCAGCACTTCAGGGGCCACGAACACTGAAGCTTTCTTT,CASSTSGATNTEAFF
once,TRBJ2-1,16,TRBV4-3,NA,TGCGCCAGCAGCCAAGGAGAGGGGGTAGCAAGCAATGAGCAGTTCTTC,CASSQGEGVASNEQFF
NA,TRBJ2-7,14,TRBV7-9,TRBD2,TGTGCCACCGGACTGCTAGCGGGGGCCTACGAGCAGTACTTC,CATGLLAGAYEQYF
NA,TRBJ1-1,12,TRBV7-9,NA,TGTGCCAGCAGCGCCCGGAGGACTGAAGCTTTCTTT,CASSARRTEAFF
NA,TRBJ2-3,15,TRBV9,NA,TGTGCCAGCAGCGTAGCTGGACGGAGCACAGATACGCAGTATTTT,CASSVAGRSTDTQYF
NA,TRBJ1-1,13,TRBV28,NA,TGTGCCAGCAGACGCGCACAGAACACTGAAGCTTTCTTT,CASRRAQNTEAFF
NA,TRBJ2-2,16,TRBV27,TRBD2,TGTGCCAGCAGTTCCTGGACTAGTGTGAACACCGGGGAGCTGTTTTTT,CASSSWTSVNTGELFF
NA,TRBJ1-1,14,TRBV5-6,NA,TGTGCCAGCAGCTTGGAGGCAGGGCCGACTGAAGCTTTCTTT,CASSLEAGPTEAFF
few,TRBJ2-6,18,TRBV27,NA,TGTGCCAGCAGCCCCTTGACCAGGGCGCTCTCTGGGGCCAACGTCCTGACTTTC,CASSPLTRALSGANVLTF
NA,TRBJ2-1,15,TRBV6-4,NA,TGTGCCAGCAGCCCCCAAAGAGAGCTATACAATGAGCAGTTCTTC,CASSPQRELYNEQFF
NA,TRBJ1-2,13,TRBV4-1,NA,TGCGCCAGCAGCCAGGGACCGAGGGATGGCTACACCTTC,CASSQGPRDGYTF
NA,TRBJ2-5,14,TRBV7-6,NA,TGTGCCAGCAGCACAACCGACTGGGGGGAGACCCAGTACTTC,CASSTTDWGETQYF
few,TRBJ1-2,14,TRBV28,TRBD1,TGTGCCAGCAGGAGTAGGGACAGAGGCCCGGGCTACACCTTC,CASRSRDRGPGYTF
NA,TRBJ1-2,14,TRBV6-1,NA,TGTGCCAGCAGTACGCCGGGGACACTCTATGGCTACACCTTC,CASSTPGTLYGYTF
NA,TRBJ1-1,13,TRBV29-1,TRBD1,TGCAGCGCCCGGGACAGGGAGGGGACTGAAGCTTTCTTT,CSARDREGTEAFF
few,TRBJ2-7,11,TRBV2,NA,TGTGCCAGCAGTGACTTAGCCGAGCAGTACTTC,CASSDLAEQYF
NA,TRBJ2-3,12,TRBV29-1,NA,TGCAGCGTTGAAGATCGAGTTGATACGCAGTATTTT,CSVEDRVDTQYF
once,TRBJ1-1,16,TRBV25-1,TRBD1,TGTGCCAGCAGTACACACAGGGGCGAGGGGAACACTGAAGCTTTCTTT,CASSTHRGEGNTEAFF
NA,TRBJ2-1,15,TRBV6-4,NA,TGTGCCAGCAGTGCCGGGACCGACGACACGGATGAGCAGTTCTTC,CASSAGTDDTDEQFF
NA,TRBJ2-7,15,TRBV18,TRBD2,TGTGCCAGCTCCCCCGAAACGGGAGGGCGGTACGAGCAGTACTTC,CASSPETGGRYEQYF
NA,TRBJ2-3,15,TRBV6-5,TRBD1,TGTGCCAGCAGCCCTACAGGGGGCGACACAGATACGCAGTATTTT,CASSPTGGDTDTQYF
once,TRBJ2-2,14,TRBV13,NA,TGTGCCAGCAATTCGGGGCCGAACACCGGGGAGCTGTTTTTT,CASNSGPNTGELFF
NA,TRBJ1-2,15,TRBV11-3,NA,TGTGCCAGCAGCTTGTTGCTGGGCCCCTATTATGGCTACACCTTC,CASSLLLGPYYGYTF
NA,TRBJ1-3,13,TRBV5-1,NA,TGCGCCAGCAGCTCGGTGTCTGGAAACACCATATATTTT,CASSSVSGNTIYF
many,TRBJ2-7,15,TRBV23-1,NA,TGCGCCAGCAGTCAATCGGCCGGGCCAAGTTACGAGCAGTACTTC,CASSQSAGPSYEQYF
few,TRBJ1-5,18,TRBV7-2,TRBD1,TGTGCCAGCAGCCATCATAAGTCGGGACAGGGGAACAATCAGCCCCAGCATTTT,CASSHHKSGQGNNQPQHF
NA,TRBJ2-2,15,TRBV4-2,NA,TGTGCCAGCAGCCAAGACACCCCAGCGCCCGGGGAGCTGTTTTTT,CASSQDTPAPGELFF